A selection of T cell receptor beta chains follows, all from one sample in a study of cytomegalovirus exposure and HLA in healthy donors. Profiling relied on immunoSEQ multiplex PCR, and the TCRdb table lists in-frame clones only, not all of them. The table has under 200,000 clones, approximately 85% seen once; the top ten hold approximately 2.2%. Sequencing was performed on PBMCs. The receptors stem from a woman aged 50 to 60 in good health and CMV-seronegative. CDR3s include the opening cysteine and the closing phenylalanine or tryptophan. The D gene is left open where the match is weak. Only some rows state a clone size, as once, few, many or a class for expanded clones.

size	D	V	J	DNA	CDR3
NA	TRBD1	TRBV11-2	TRBJ1-2	TGTGCCAGCAGCTTAGGGACAGGTACGGAATTGGATGGCTACACCTTC	CASSLGTGTELDGYTF
NA	TRBD1	TRBV28	TRBJ1-2	TGTGCCAGCAGTTTCGGGGACAGGTTTTTCTACACCTTC	CASSFGDRFFYTF
NA	TRBD2	TRBV28	TRBJ2-7	TGTGCCAGCAGTTTATTTACTAGCGGGAGTAACGAGCAGTACTTC	CASSLFTSGSNEQYF
NA	NA	TRBV27	TRBJ1-1	TGTGCCAGCAGTTTGCGGGTATCAGAAAGTAGGGCTTTCTTT	CASSLRVSESRAFF
NA	TRBD2	TRBV7-2	TRBJ2-7	TGTGCCAGCAGCTTAATTGGACTAGCGGAGCTCTACGAGCAGTACTTC	CASSLIGLAELYEQYF
NA	TRBD1	TRBV6-1	TRBJ1-4	TGTGCCAGCGGGACAGGGGGCGCGGCTAATGAAAAACTGTTTTTT	CASGTGGAANEKLFF
NA	NA	TRBV27	TRBJ1-1	TGTGCCAGCAGTTTAAGCAAGAACACTGAAGCTTTCTTT	CASSLSKNTEAFF
NA	TRBD1	TRBV18	TRBJ2-5	TGTGCCAGCTCACTTCGGACAGGGCGAGAGACCCAGTACTTC	CASSLRTGRETQYF
NA	NA	TRBV4-1	TRBJ1-2	TGCGCCAGCAGCCAAGATAGAGATACTATTAACTATGGCTACACCTTC	CASSQDRDTINYGYTF
NA	NA	TRBV4-3	TRBJ2-7	TGCGCCAGCAGCCAAGATGGGCAGGGCTACGAGCAGTACTTC	CASSQDGQGYEQYF
NA	NA	TRBV27	TRBJ1-2	TGTGCCAGCAGGACGACGGGACAACTGTTTAGGGGCTACACCTTC	CASRTTGQLFRGYTF
few	TRBD2	TRBV28	TRBJ2-3	TGTGCCAGCAGTTTAGGGACTAGCGGGAGAAGCACAGATACGCAGTATTTT	CASSLGTSGRSTDTQYF